The rows below give T cell receptor beta chains drawn from one sample of a study of regulatory T cells in long-lasting Graves disease. TCRdb re-analysed the multiplex PCR reads in MiXCR, keeping a single row per CDR3 protein. The sample includes hundreds of thousands of distinct CDR3 sequences, roughly a sixth of them seen just once. The data were also submitted as part of a second study, on T cells in Graves' hyperthyroidism and ophthalmopathy.

This specimen consisted of peripheral blood mononuclear cells (PBMCs), obtained at new diagnosis, from a patient treated with antithyroid drugs. The receptors were gathered from a woman aged 35 to 59 with Graves disease. Each CDR3 is given with its conserved first and last residue. D genes are given only for firm matches. Not all rows give a size; the values are once, few, many and, for expanded clones, a class.

clone_size cdr3_length j_call v_call d_call cdr3_aa cdr3_nt
many 13 TRBJ1-2 TRBV11-2 . CASSSDGIYGYTF TGTGCCAGCAGCTCGGACGGAATCTATGGCTACACCTTC
many 11 TRBJ2-7 TRBV30 . CAWSARYEQYF TGTGCCTGGAGTGCTAGGTACGAGCAGTACTTC
. 13 TRBJ1-1 TRBV20-1 TRBD1 CSSRDRGGTEAFF TGCAGTTCTAGGGACAGGGGAGGAACTGAAGCTTTCTTT
few 13 TRBJ2-1 TRBV19 . CASSIGSYNEQFF TGTGCCAGTAGTATTGGTTCCTACAATGAGCAGTTCTTC
many 13 TRBJ1-1 TRBV5-5 . CASSLEPNTEAFF TGTGCCAGCAGCTTAGAGCCGAACACTGAAGCTTTCTTT
many 17 TRBJ2-2 TRBV20-1 . CSAYGGTADSSTGELFF TGCAGTGCGTACGGAGGGACAGCCGACTCCTCCACCGGGGAGCTGTTTTTT
. 14 TRBJ1-6 TRBV5-4 . CASSLVKGNSPLHF TGTGCCAGCAGCTTGGTAAAGGGAAATTCACCCCTCCACTTT
many 14 TRBJ1-1 TRBV5-1 . CASSPGATNTEAFF TGTGCCAGCAGTCCGGGGGCCACGAACACTGAAGCTTTCTTT
many 14 TRBJ1-1 TRBV6-1 . CASNDRNMNTEAFF TGTGCCAGCAATGATCGGAACATGAACACTGAAGCTTTCTTT
. 16 TRBJ1-3 TRBV5-4 TRBD1 CASSLTSGTAGNTIYF TGTGCCAGCAGCTTGACCTCCGGGACAGCAGGAAACACCATATATTTT
. 15 TRBJ2-2 TRBV4-1 TRBD1 CASSQEARGSGELFF TGCGCCAGCAGCCAAGAGGCCAGGGGGTCCGGGGAGCTGTTTTTT
few 19 TRBJ1-6 TRBV28 . CASGPLVWDETRNNSPLHF TGTGCCAGCGGTCCTCTAGTGTGGGACGAGACCCGTAATAATTCACCCCTCCACTTT
many 16 TRBJ1-3 TRBV3-1 . CASSQDISISGNTIYF TGTGCCAGCAGCCAAGATATCAGCATCTCTGGAAACACCATATATTTT
many 14 TRBJ1-3 TRBV7-9 . CASSLSGAGNTIYF TGTGCCAGCAGCTTATCGGGGGCTGGAAACACCATATATTTT
many 13 TRBJ1-1 TRBV5-8 . CASSLGMYTEAFF TGTGCCAGCAGCTTGGGAATGTACACTGAAGCTTTCTTT
. 16 TRBJ1-3 TRBV4-1 . CASSRAGIASGNTIYF TGCGCCAGCAGTCGCGCCGGGATAGCCTCTGGAAACACCATATATTTT
many 16 TRBJ1-6 TRBV11-2 TRBD1 CASSLGQGMGNSPLHF TGTGCCAGCAGCCTGGGACAGGGGATGGGTAATTCACCCCTCCACTTT
many 15 TRBJ1-5 TRBV2 TRBD1 CASSKRGPSNQPQHF TGTGCCAGCAGTAAGAGGGGGCCCAGCAATCAGCCCCAGCATTTT
few 13 TRBJ2-7 TRBV28 TRBD1 CASRDRGAYEQYF TGTGCCAGCCGGGACAGGGGGGCCTACGAGCAGTACTTC
many 16 TRBJ2-3 TRBV5-1 TRBD2 CASSLVAGGPSDTQYF TGCGCCAGCAGCTTGGTGGCGGGGGGGCCGTCAGATACGCAGTATTTT
. 15 TRBJ1-3 TRBV3-1 . CASSQEGVSGNTIYF TGTGCCAGCAGCCAAGAAGGGGTCTCTGGAAACACCATATATTTT
many 17 TRBJ2-3 TRBV10-1 . CASSESSWTASPDTQYF TGCGCCAGCAGTGAGTCTAGCTGGACAGCCTCTCCAGATACGCAGTATTTT
many 15 TRBJ2-2 TRBV12-3/TRBV12-4 . CASSLGDSNTGELFF TGTGCCAGCAGCCTAGGGGATTCGAACACCGGGGAGCTGTTTTTT
. 15 TRBJ1-2 TRBV3-1 . CASSQDRSSTYGYTF TGTGCCAGCAGCCAAGATCGGAGTTCGACCTATGGCTACACCTTC
many 16 TRBJ2-7 TRBV6-1 TRBD1 CASSEAARTGFYEQYF TGTGCCAGCAGTGAAGCGGCGAGGACAGGGTTCTACGAGCAGTACTTC
. 15 TRBJ2-1 TRBV4-1 TRBD2 CASSPRAGGLDEQFF TGCGCCAGCAGCCCCAGAGCGGGGGGGCTCGATGAGCAGTTCTTC
many 15 TRBJ2-2 TRBV19 TRBD1 CASKGQGGHTGELFF TGTGCCAGTAAGGGACAGGGAGGTCACACCGGGGAGCTGTTTTTT
many 17 TRBJ1-5 TRBV10-3 . CATGTPVASGTYQPQHF TGTGCCACCGGGACACCCGTGGCTAGTGGGACATATCAGCCCCAGCATTTT
many 14 TRBJ1-1 TRBV6-5 . CASSYSTGNTEAFF TGTGCCAGCAGTTACTCGACGGGGAACACTGAAGCTTTCTTT
. 14 TRBJ1-1 TRBV19 . CASSRVIGGTEAFF TGTGCCAGTAGTAGGGTAATTGGAGGCACTGAAGCTTTCTTT
many 13 TRBJ1-5 TRBV20-1 TRBD1 CSATPGGNQPQHF TGCAGTGCTACCCCAGGGGGTAATCAGCCCCAGCATTTT
. 14 TRBJ2-7 TRBV5-1 . CASSLGSGLYEQYF TGCGCCAGCAGCTTGGGCAGCGGACTCTACGAGCAGTACTTC
. 13 TRBJ2-7 TRBV5-5 TRBD1 CVSTRTGGYEQYF TGTGTCAGCACCAGGACAGGGGGGTACGAGCAGTACTTC
many 12 TRBJ1-1 TRBV10-3 . CAISEGNTEAFF TGTGCCATCAGTGAGGGGAACACTGAAGCTTTCTTT
many 11 TRBJ1-3 TRBV30 . CAWSVGGTIYF TGTGCCTGGAGTGTCGGGGGTACCATATATTTT
few 18 TRBJ2-2 TRBV20-1 TRBD2 CSARDRGLAGGQSGELFF TGCAGTGCTAGAGATCGCGGACTAGCGGGGGGACAGAGCGGGGAGCTGTTTTTT
many 15 TRBJ2-5 TRBV3-1 . CASSPVGGGAETQYF TGTGCCAGCAGCCCAGTAGGAGGAGGGGCAGAGACCCAGTACTTC
many 13 TRBJ2-2 TRBV7-9 . CASTPQSTGELFF TGTGCCAGCACCCCACAGTCGACCGGGGAGCTGTTTTTT
many 16 TRBJ1-1 TRBV19 TRBD1 CASKDGTGSFNTEAFF TGTGCCAGTAAAGACGGGACAGGATCCTTTAACACTGAAGCTTTCTTT
many 15 TRBJ2-7 TRBV2 TRBD1 CASSSRDRGLYEQYF TGTGCCAGCAGCTCCCGGGACAGGGGTCTATACGAGCAGTACTTC
many 14 TRBJ1-1 TRBV12-3/TRBV12-4 . CASSPQSWNTEAFF TGTGCCAGCAGTCCACAGTCTTGGAACACTGAAGCTTTCTTT
. 13 TRBJ2-2 TRBV29-1 . CSVDWVNTGELFF TGCAGCGTTGACTGGGTAAACACCGGGGAGCTGTTTTTT
many 15 TRBJ2-5 TRBV6-1 TRBD2 CASSGSGGAGETQYF TGTGCCAGCAGTGGTAGCGGGGGGGCCGGAGAGACCCAGTACTTC
. 13 TRBJ2-1 TRBV27 TRBD1 CASSYLIRDRVFF TGTGCCAGCAGTTACCTGATCCGGGACAGGGTATTCTTC
many 15 TRBJ2-1 TRBV3-1 TRBD2 CASSPGTSGVNEQFF TGTGCCAGCAGCCCGGGGACTAGCGGGGTGAATGAGCAGTTCTTC